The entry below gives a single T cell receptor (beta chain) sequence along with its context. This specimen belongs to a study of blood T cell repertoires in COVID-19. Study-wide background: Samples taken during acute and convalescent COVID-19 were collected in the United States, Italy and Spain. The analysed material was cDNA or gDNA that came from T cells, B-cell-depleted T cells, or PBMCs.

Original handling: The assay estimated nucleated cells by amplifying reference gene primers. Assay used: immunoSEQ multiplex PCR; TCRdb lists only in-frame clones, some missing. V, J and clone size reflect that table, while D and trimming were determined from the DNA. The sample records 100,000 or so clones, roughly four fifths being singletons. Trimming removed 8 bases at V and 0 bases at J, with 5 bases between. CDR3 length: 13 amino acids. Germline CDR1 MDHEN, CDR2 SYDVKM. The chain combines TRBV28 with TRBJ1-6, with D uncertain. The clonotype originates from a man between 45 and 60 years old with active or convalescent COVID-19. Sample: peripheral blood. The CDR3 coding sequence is TGTGCCAGCGCCAGCTCCTATAATTCACCCCTCCACTTT. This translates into CASASSYNSPLHF.